These 8 T cell receptor beta chains were all obtained from the same sample, sequenced in a study of T-cell memory formation after mild COVID-19. TCRdb processed the 5' RACE reads anew with MiXCR; each CDR3 protein has one entry. Here the sample spans 500,000 to 650,000 distinct CDR3 sequences, about 20% being singletons. Sample: PBMCs or a T cell subset sorted from them (not recorded which). These receptors were obtained from an adult woman who had mild COVID-19 (a few samples of this study predate the infection). Cell type and time point are not known.

For the CDR3, the DNA is TGTGCCAGCAGCCCCGGACAGGGGGCGCTCCACGAGCAGTACTTC. Translation gives CASSPGQGALHEQYF. The rearrangement uses TRBV5-6 and TRBJ2-7, with 11 positions matching TRBD1. The CDR3 consists of 15 residues. The germline gives CDR1 SGHDT, CDR2 YYEEEE. The V segment lost 4 bases and the J segment 5 bases; nucleotides outside the gene matches: 8.

This clonotype was counted between two and nine times. V is TRBV5-4 and J is TRBJ2-1; 7 nucleotides align to TRBD1. The CDR3 has 14 amino acids. Germline CDR1 and CDR2: SGHNT and YYREEE (reference sequence). With 5 bases clipped from V and 2 bases from J, the junction kept 4 bases outside the gene matches. The CDR3 loop is CASRQGDPYNEQFF. The CDR3 bases are TGTGCCAGCAGGCAGGGGGACCCCTACAATGAGCAGTTCTTC.

The CDR3 coding sequence is TGTGCCAGCAGCCAAGAAATAGGTATCGGCTACACCTTC. As protein: CASSQEIGIGYTF. The V call is TRBV14, the J call TRBJ1-2, with no clear D. Trimming removed 0 bases at V and 8 bases at J, with 10 bases between. This CDR3 comprises 13 residues. Germline V gene lookup returns CDR1 SGHDN and CDR2 FVKESK.

The sample holds a few counts of this clonotype. The chain carries TRBV6-5 and TRBJ2-3, with 7 bases lining up with TRBD1. CDR1 is MNHEY, CDR2 SVGAGI, per germline. The ends lost 9 bases at V and 0 bases at J; junction bases unmatched: 9. The CDR3 extends over 15 amino acids. The CDR3 DNA is TGTGCCAGTACGACGCGACAGGGTAGCACAGATACGCAGTATTTT. Translating it yields CASTTRQGSTDTQYF.

V is TRBV5-1 and J is TRBJ2-3; D call uncertain. Germline CDR1 SGHRS, CDR2 YFSETQ. The CDR3 consists of 14 residues. V was trimmed by 1 base and J by 4 bases, leaving 10 bases between them. The CDR3 is CASSLLVVADTQYF. Here the CDR3 DNA reads TGCGCCAGCAGCTTGTTGGTCGTTGCAGATACGCAGTATTTT.

This clonotype showed up just a few times. The rearrangement uses TRBV20-1 and TRBJ2-3, with unresolved D. The length of the CDR3 is 14 residues. Germline V gives CDR1 DFQATT, CDR2 SNEGSKA (reference sequence). Trimming left V 2 bases short and J 1 base short, with 10 bases between. The CDR3 is CSARTPFRTDTQYF. CDR3 DNA sequence: TGCAGTGCTAGAACCCCCTTCCGCACAGATACGCAGTATTTT.

The rearrangement joins TRBV11-1 to TRBJ2-1; 8 bases agree with TRBD2. Germline V CDR1 and CDR2: SGHAT, FQDESV (reference sequence). Germline trimming cut 1 base from V and 5 bases from J; bases unmatched to any gene: 13. This CDR3 is built from 18 residues. The CDR3 protein is CASSLEEPGGVWDNEQFF. CDR3 nucleotide sequence: TGTGCCAGCAGCTTAGAGGAACCGGGGGGGGTTTGGGACAATGAGCAGTTCTTC. The variable domain in full, with the rest retrieved from reference TRBV11-1 and TRBJ2-1, is EAEVAQSPRYKITEKSQAVAFWCDPISGHATLYWYRQILGQGPELLVQFQDESVVDDSQLPKDRFSAERLKGVDSTLKIQPAELGDSAMYLCASSLEEPGGVWDNEQFFGPGTRLTVL.

This clonotype was counted only a few times. The rearrangement uses TRBV7-9 and TRBJ1-3; D is ambiguous. Germline CDR1 reads SEHNR; CDR2 reads FQNEAQ (reference sequence). Trimming removed 1 base at V and 1 base at J, with 8 bases between. The CDR3 contains 15 residues. CDR3 coding DNA: TGTGCCAGCAGCTTAGATCTAGGGTCTGGAAACACCATATATTTT. It is translated as CASSLDLGSGNTIYF.